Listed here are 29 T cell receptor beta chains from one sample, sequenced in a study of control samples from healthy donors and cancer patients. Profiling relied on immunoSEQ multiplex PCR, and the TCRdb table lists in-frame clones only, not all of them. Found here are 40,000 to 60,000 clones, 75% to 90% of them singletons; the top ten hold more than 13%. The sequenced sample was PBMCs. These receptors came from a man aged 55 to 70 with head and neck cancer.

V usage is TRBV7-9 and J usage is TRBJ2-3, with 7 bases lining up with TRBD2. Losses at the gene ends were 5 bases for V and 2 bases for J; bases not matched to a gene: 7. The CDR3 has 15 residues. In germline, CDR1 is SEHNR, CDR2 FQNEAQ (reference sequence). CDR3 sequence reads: CASSLRLANTDTQYF. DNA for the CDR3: TGTGCCAGCAGCCTTAGACTAGCCAACACAGATACGCAGTATTTT.

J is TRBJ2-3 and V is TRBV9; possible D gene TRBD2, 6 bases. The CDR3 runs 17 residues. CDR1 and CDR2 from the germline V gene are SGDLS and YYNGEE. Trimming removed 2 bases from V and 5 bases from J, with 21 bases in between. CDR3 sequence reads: CASSVQFGGLGEDTQYF. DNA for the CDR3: TGTGCCAGCAGCGTCCAATTTGGGGGACTGGGGGAAGATACGCAGTATTTT.

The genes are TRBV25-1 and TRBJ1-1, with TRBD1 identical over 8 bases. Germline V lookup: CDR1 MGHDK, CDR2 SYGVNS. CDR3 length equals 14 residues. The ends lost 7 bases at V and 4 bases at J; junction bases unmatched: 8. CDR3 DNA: TGTGCCAGCATATCCCAGGGGGCGCGCACTGAAGCTTTCTTT. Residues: CASISQGARTEAFF.

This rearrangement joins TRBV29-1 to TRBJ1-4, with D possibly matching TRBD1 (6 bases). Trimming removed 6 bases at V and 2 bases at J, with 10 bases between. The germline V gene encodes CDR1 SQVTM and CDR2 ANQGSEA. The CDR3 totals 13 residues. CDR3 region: CSVLRGTNEKLFF. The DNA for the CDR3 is TGCAGCGTACTAAGGGGGACTAATGAAAAACTGTTTTTT.

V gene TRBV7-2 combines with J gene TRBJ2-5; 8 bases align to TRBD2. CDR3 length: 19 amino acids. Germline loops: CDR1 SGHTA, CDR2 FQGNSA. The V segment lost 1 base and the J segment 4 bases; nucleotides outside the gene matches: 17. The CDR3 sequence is CASSLDPRGARTIRETQYF. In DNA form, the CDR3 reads TGTGCCAGCAGCTTAGATCCGCGGGGGGCCAGGACGATCAGAGAGACCCAGTACTTC.

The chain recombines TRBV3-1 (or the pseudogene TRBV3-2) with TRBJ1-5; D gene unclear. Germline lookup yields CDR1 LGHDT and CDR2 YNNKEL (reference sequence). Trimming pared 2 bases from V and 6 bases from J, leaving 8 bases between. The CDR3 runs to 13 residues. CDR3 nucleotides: TGTGCCAGCAGCCAATCCCTCTTTCAGCCCCAGCATTTT. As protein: CASSQSLFQPQHF.

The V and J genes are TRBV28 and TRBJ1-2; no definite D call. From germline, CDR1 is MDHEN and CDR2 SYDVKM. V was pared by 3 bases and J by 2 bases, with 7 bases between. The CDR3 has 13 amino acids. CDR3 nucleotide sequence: TGTGCCAGCAGTTTCGGCAGGAACTATGGCTACACCTTC. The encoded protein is CASSFGRNYGYTF.

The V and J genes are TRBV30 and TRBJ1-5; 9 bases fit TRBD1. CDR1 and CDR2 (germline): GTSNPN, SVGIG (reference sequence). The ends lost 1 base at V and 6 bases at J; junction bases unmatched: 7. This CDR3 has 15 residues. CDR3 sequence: CAWSGPGTGIQPQHF. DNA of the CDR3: TGTGCCTGGAGTGGCCCCGGGACAGGGATTCAGCCCCAGCATTTT. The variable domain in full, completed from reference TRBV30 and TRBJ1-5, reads SQTIHQWPATLVQPVGSPLSLECTVEGTSNPNLYWYRQAAGRGLQLLFYSVGIGQISSEVPQNLSASRPQDRQFILSSKKLLLSDSGFYLCAWSGPGTGIQPQHFGDGTRLSIL.

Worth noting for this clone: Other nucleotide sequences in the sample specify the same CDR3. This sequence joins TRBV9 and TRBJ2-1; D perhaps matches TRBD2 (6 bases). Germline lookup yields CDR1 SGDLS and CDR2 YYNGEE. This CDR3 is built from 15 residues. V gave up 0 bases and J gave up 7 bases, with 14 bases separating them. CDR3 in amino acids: CASSVGWTEGNEQFF. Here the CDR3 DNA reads TGTGCCAGCAGCGTAGGATGGACGGAGGGGAATGAGCAGTTCTTC.

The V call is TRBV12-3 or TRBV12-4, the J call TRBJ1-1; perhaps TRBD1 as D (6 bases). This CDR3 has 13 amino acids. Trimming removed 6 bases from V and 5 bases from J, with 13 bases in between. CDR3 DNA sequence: TGTGCCAGCAGCCTCGGGGGGCAAACTGAAGCTTTCTTT. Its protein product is CASSLGGQTEAFF.

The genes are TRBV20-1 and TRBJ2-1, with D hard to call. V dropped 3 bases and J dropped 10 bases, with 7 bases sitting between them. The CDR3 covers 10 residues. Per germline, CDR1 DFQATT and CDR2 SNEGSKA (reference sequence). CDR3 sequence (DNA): TGCAGTGCTAGGGCCGGGGAGCAGTTCTTC. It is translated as CSARAGEQFF.

The CDR3 DNA reads as TGTGCCATCAGTGTCACGCCAGATACGCAGTATTTT. The encoded protein is CAISVTPDTQYF. This rearrangement joins TRBV10-3 to TRBJ2-3; D remains ambiguous. The germline CDR1 and CDR2 sequences are ENHRY and SYGVKD. V was pared by 4 bases and J by 4 bases, with 6 bases between. The CDR3 is 12 residues long.

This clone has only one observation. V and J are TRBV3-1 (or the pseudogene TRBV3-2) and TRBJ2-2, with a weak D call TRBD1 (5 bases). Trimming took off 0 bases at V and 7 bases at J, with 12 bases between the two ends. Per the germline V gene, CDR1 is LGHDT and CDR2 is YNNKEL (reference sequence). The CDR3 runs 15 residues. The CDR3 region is CASSQDGAANGELFF. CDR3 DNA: TGTGCCAGCAGCCAAGATGGGGCAGCGAACGGGGAGCTGTTTTTT.

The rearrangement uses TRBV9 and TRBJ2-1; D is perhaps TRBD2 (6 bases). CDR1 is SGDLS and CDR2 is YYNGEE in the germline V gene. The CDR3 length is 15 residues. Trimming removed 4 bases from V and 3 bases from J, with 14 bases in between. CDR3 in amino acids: CASSSRLGDYNEQFF. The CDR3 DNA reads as TGTGCCAGCAGCTCCCGACTAGGGGACTACAATGAGCAGTTCTTC.

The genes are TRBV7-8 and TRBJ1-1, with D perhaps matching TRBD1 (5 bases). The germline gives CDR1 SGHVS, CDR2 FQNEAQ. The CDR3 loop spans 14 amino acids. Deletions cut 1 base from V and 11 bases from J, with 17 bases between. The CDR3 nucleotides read TGTGCCAGCAGCTTAGTAGGTGATGGAGGGGCCGCTTTCTTT. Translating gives CASSLVGDGGAAFF.

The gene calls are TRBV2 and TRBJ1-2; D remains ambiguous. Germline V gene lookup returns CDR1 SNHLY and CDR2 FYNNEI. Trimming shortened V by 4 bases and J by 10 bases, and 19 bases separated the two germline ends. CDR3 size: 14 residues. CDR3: CASSAGTLFLPYTF. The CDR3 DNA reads TGTGCCAGCAGTGCTGGTACACTTTTCCTTCCCTACACCTTC.

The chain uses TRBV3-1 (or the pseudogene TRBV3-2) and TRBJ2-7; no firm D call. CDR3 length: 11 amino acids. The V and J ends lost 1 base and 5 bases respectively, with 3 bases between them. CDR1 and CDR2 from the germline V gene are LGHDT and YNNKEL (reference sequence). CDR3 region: CASSQVDEQYF. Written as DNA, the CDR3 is TGTGCCAGCAGCCAAGTCGACGAGCAGTACTTC.

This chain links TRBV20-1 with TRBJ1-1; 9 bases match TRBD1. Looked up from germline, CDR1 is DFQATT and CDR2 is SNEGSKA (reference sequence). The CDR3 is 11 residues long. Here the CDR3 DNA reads TGCAGGAGGGACAGGGAGCTTGAAGCTTTCTTT. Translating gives CRRDRELEAFF.

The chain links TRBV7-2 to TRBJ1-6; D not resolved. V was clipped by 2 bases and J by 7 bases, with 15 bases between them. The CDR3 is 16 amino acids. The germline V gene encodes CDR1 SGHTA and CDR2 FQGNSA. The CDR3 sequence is CASSLRAGSVNSPLHF. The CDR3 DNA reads TGTGCCAGCAGCTTAAGGGCGGGGAGTGTCAATTCACCCCTCCACTTT.

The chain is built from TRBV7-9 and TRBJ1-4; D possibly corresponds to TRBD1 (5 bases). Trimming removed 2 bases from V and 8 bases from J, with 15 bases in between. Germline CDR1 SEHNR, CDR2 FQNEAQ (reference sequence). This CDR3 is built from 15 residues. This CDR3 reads CASSLHLSPGEKLFF. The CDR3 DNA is TGTGCCAGCAGCTTACACTTAAGCCCAGGGGAAAAACTGTTTTTT.

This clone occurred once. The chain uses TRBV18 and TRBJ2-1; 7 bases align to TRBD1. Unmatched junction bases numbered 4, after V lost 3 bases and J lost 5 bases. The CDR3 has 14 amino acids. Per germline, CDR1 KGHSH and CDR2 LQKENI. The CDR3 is CASSPTGSDNEQFF. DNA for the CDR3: TGTGCCAGCTCACCGACAGGGTCCGACAATGAGCAGTTCTTC.

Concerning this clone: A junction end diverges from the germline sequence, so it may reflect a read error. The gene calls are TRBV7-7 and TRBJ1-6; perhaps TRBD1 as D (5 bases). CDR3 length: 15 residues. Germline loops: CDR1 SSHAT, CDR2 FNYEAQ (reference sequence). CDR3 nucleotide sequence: TGTGCTAGCAGCCCTTCGACACGCCCGGGGGCACCCCTCCACTTT. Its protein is CASSPSTRPGAPLHF.

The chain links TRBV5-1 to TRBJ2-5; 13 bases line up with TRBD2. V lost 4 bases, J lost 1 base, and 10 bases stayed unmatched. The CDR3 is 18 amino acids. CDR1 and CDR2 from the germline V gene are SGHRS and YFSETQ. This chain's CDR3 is CASSALPGTSGVQETQYF. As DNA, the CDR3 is TGCGCCAGCAGCGCGCTTCCCGGGACTAGCGGGGTCCAAGAGACCCAGTACTTC.

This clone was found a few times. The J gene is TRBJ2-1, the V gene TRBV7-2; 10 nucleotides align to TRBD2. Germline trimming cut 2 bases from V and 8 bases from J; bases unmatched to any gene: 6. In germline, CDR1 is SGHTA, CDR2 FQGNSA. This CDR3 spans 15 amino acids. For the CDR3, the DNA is TGTGCCAGCAGCTTAAGAGCGGGAGGGCCCGATGAGCAGTTCTTC. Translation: CASSLRAGGPDEQFF.

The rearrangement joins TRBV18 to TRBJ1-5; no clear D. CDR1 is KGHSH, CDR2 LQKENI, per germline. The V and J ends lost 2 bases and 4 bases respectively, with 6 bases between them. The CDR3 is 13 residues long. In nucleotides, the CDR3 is TGTGCCAGCTCACCAGGACGAAATCAGCCCCAGCATTTT. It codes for CASSPGRNQPQHF.

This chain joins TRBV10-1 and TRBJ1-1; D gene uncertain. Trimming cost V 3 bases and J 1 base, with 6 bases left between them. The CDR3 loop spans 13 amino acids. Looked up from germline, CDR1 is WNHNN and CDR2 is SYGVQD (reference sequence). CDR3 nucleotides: TGCGCCAGCAGTGATGAGAAGAACACTGAAGCTTTCTTT. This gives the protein CASSDEKNTEAFF.

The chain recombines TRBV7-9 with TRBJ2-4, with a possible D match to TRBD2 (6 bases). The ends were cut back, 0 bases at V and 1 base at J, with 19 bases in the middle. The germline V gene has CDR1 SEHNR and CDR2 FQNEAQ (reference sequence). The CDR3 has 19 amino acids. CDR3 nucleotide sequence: TGTGCCAGCAGCTTAGCGTTAGGGACTTCTACCTCGGCCAAAAACATTCAGTACTTC. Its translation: CASSLALGTSTSAKNIQYF.

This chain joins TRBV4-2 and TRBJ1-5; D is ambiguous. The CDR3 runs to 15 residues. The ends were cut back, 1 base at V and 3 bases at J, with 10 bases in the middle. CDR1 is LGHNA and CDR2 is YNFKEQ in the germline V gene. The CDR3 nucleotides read TGTGCCAGCAGCCAAGGGGCCATATTCAATCAGCCCCAGCATTTT. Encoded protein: CASSQGAIFNQPQHF.

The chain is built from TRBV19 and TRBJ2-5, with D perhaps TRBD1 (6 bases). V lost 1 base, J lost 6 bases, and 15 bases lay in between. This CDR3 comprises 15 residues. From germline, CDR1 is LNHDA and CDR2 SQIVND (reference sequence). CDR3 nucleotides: TGTGCCAGTAGTATAGGGGACACGAAAGCAAAGACCCAGTACTTC. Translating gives CASSIGDTKAKTQYF.